A single sample gave rise to the 16 T cell receptor beta chains below, sequenced in a study of CD8+ T cells in alopecia areata. Regarding treatment: oral pan-JAK inhibitor, 5-10 mg twice daily. Extracted from the samples, RNA was reverse transcribed into cDNA to serve as the sequencing template. Using immunoSEQ multiplex PCR, the repertoire was profiled, and TCRdb retains in-frame clones only, with some absent. The sample contains about 190,000 clones, 50% to 75% of which appear only once. The source material was CD4+ T cells sorted from blood, sampled at week 4, from a patient treated with tofacitinib. These receptors were taken from a human donor with alopecia areata.

The chain joins TRBV2 to TRBJ2-2; tentative D call: TRBD2 (5 bases). Per germline, CDR1 SNHLY and CDR2 FYNNEI. CDR3 length equals 14 residues. Trimming shortened V by 1 base and J by 6 bases, and 9 bases separated the two germline ends. CDR3 in amino acids: CASSEDGVPGELFF. The CDR3 DNA sequence: TGTGCCAGCAGTGAAGACGGGGTCCCCGGGGAGCTGTTTTTT.

The V call is TRBV21-1, the J call TRBJ2-5. TRBV21-1 is marked as a pseudogene. This CDR3 has 12 amino acids. The CDR3 reads CASSKRPGAEYF. CDR3 nucleotide sequence: TGTGCCAGCAGCAAAAGACCGGGCGCGGAGTACTTC.

This clone was observed a single time. The chain links TRBV6-6 to TRBJ1-2; D is undetermined. The CDR3 runs to 14 residues. Trimming stripped 2 bases from V and 0 bases from J, with 7 bases between. Germline V CDR1 and CDR2: MNHNY, SVGAGI (reference sequence). The CDR3 here is CASSYPRTNYGYTF. The CDR3 DNA is TGTGCCAGCAGTTACCCGAGAACTAACTATGGCTACACCTTC.

The chain joins TRBV29-1 to TRBJ1-4, with TRBD1 as a possible D gene (6 bases). CDR1 SQVTM and CDR2 ANQGSEA come from the germline V gene. V lost 4 bases, J lost 7 bases, and 13 bases lay in between. This CDR3 is 13 amino acids long. DNA of the CDR3: TGCAGCGTTGGGGACAACCGGGCTGAAAAACTGTTTTTT. This translates into CSVGDNRAEKLFF.

The chain joins TRBV29-1 to TRBJ2-5, with D uncertain. V shed 7 bases and J shed 4 bases, with 13 bases lying between them. The germline V gene encodes CDR1 SQVTM and CDR2 ANQGSEA. This CDR3 is built from 12 residues. In DNA, the CDR3 is TGCAGCGCCGTAATCCCGGGAGAGACCCAGTACTTC. Translated, it gives CSAVIPGETQYF.

The chain combines TRBV30 with TRBJ2-3; TRBD2 matches 15 bases. Germline V gene sequence: CDR1 GTSNPN, CDR2 SVGIG (reference sequence). This CDR3 is 20 amino acids long. V was clipped by 0 bases and J by 3 bases; unmatched bases: 13. In DNA form, the CDR3 reads TGTGCCTGGAGTGTACGCAGGACTAGCGGGGGGGCCCAGAGGACAGATACGCAGTATTTT. Amino acids: CAWSVRRTSGGAQRTDTQYF. Looking up the rest from reference TRBV30 and TRBJ2-3 gives the full variable domain: SQTIHQWPATLVQPVGSPLSLECTVEGTSNPNLYWYRQAAGRGLQLLFYSVGIGQISSEVPQNLSASRPQDRQFILSSKKLLLSDSGFYLCAWSVRRTSGGAQRTDTQYFGPGTRLTVL.

This chain uses TRBV29-1 with TRBJ2-5; D possibly corresponds to TRBD2 (6 bases). CDR3 length: 12 amino acids. V was clipped by 4 bases and J by 5 bases, with 11 bases between them. Looked up from germline, CDR1 is SQVTM and CDR2 is ANQGSEA. DNA of the CDR3: TGCAGCGTTGTGACGGCGGGGGAGACCCAGTACTTC. It encodes CSVVTAGETQYF.

V usage is TRBV10-3 and J usage is TRBJ2-7; 13 nucleotides agree with TRBD2. Trimming cost V 5 bases and J 5 bases; bases outside gene matches: 6. The germline gives CDR1 ENHRY, CDR2 SYGVKD. CDR3 length: 15 amino acids. In DNA, the CDR3 is TGTGCCATCAGTTCCCGGACTAGCGGGGGAGACGAGCAGTACTTC. This sequence encodes CAISSRTSGGDEQYF.

The chain has TRBV4-3 and TRBJ2-5; 8 nucleotides align to TRBD2. Germline V gene sequence: CDR1 LGHNA, CDR2 YSLEER. With V trimmed by 0 bases and J by 5 bases, 14 bases remained unmatched. CDR3 length equals 18 residues. This CDR3 is CASSQDLGAGGTIETQYF. CDR3 DNA: TGCGCCAGCAGCCAAGATTTAGGTGCGGGGGGTACCATTGAGACCCAGTACTTC.

Regarding this clone: The junction differs from germline at one of its ends, possibly a read error. The V call is TRBV30, the J call TRBJ1-3; a possible D gene is TRBD1 (5 bases). Germline V CDR1 and CDR2: GTSNPN, SVGIG (reference sequence). This CDR3 is built from 11 residues. For the CDR3, the DNA is TGTGCCTGGAGTGGGGGGAGAGGCAGGATTTTT. This encodes CAWSGGRGRIF.

In the case of this clone: The DNA is left out, because the CDR3 cannot be placed on it with certainty; the CDR3 is given as TCRdb lists it. The chain is built from TRBV5-1 and TRBJ1-2; TRBD1, the D gene given by the table, was not confirmed from the DNA. The CDR3 is made up of 12 amino acids, end residues included. Germline V lookup: CDR1 SGHRS, CDR2 YFSETQ. This CDR3 reads CASSFGGGSSTF.

The chain uses TRBV2 and TRBJ1-2, with 7 bases aligning to TRBD1. The germline V gene encodes CDR1 SNHLY and CDR2 FYNNEI. Trimming took 2 bases from V and 7 from J; bases not matched to a gene: 7. The CDR3 runs to 14 residues. For the CDR3, the DNA is TGTGCCAGCAGTGAATTGGAGGGGGCGGGTGGCTACACCTTC. As protein: CASSELEGAGGYTF.

This chain links TRBV2 with TRBJ2-5, with 7 nucleotides matching TRBD1. CDR1 and CDR2 (germline): SNHLY, FYNNEI. Unmatched junction bases numbered 5, after V lost 8 bases and J lost 2 bases. The length of the CDR3 is 13 residues. CDR3 protein: CASGGQLQETQYF. The CDR3 DNA reads TGTGCCAGCGGGGGACAGTTACAAGAGACCCAGTACTTC. Looking up the rest from reference TRBV2 and TRBJ2-5 gives the full variable domain: EPEVTQTPSHQVTQMGQEVILRCVPISNHLYFYWYRQILGQKVEFLVSFYNNEISEKSEIFDDQFSVERPDGSNFTLKIRSTKLEDSAMYFCASGGQLQETQYFGPGTRLLVL.

The gene calls are TRBV7-2 and TRBJ2-5, with 8 bases that match TRBD1. The germline gives CDR1 SGHTA, CDR2 FQGNSA. V trimming: 4 bases; J trimming: 3 bases; junction bases outside the gene matches: 7. The CDR3 has 15 residues. CDR3 loop: CASSSTDRVEETQYF. The CDR3 coding sequence is TGTGCCAGCAGCTCTACGGACAGGGTAGAAGAGACCCAGTACTTC.

By frequency in the sample, this clone is medium-sized. The rearrangement joins TRBV7-9 to TRBJ2-3; perhaps TRBD1 as D (6 bases). From germline, CDR1 is SEHNR and CDR2 FQNEAQ (reference sequence). CDR3 length equals 13 residues. V lost 3 bases and J 6 bases, leaving 10 bases between the germline ends. Here the CDR3 DNA reads TGTGCCAGCAGCTTGGGGGCTAGGGATACGCAGTATTTT. Its translation is CASSLGARDTQYF.

The genes are TRBV9 and TRBJ2-5; D not resolved. The V and J ends lost 4 bases and 4 bases respectively, with 11 bases between them. CDR1 is SGDLS and CDR2 is YYNGEE in the germline V gene. CDR3 length equals 13 residues. CDR3 residues: CASSPTFRETQYF. The CDR3 nucleotides read TGTGCCAGCAGCCCTACTTTTAGAGAGACCCAGTACTTC.